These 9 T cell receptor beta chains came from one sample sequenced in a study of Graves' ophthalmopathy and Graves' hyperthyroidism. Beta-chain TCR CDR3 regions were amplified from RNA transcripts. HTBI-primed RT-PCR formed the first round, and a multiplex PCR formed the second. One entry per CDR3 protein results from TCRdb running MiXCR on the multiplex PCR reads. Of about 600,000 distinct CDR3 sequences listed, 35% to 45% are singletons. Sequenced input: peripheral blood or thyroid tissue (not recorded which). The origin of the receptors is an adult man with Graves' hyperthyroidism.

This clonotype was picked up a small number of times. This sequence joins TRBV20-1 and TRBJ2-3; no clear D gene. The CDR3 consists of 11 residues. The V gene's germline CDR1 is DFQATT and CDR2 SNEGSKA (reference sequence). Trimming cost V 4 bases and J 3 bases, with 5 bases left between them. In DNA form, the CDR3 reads TGCAGTGCTAAAGTTACAGATACGCAGTATTTT. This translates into CSAKVTDTQYF.

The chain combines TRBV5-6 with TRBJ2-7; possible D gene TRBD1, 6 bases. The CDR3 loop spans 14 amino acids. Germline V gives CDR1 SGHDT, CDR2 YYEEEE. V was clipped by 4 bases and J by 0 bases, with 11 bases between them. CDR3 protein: CASSAGTNSYEQYF. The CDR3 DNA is TGTGCCAGCAGCGCCGGGACAAACTCCTACGAGCAGTACTTC.

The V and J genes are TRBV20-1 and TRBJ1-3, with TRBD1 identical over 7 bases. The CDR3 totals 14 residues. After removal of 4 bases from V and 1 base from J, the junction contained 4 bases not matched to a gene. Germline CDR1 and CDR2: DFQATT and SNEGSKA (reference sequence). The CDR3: CSANPTGSGNTIYF. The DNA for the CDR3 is TGCAGTGCTAACCCGACAGGGTCTGGAAACACCATATATTTT.

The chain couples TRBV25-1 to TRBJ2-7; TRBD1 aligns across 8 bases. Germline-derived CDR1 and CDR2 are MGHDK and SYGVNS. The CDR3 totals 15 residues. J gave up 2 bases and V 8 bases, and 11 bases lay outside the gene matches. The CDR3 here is CASSFGQGETYEQYF. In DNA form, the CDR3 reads TGTGCCAGCTCATTCGGACAGGGCGAAACCTACGAGCAGTACTTC.

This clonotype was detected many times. The CDR3, as DNA: TGTGCCAGCAAGTTTTCTCCAGCGGGAGAGGGCGAGCAGTACTTC. Translation gives CASKFSPAGEGEQYF. The gene calls are TRBV2 and TRBJ2-7, with 8 bases that match TRBD2. The junction had 14 bases not matched to a gene; V was cut back by 7 bases and J by 6 bases. Germline assignment: CDR1 SNHLY and CDR2 FYNNEI. The CDR3 length is 15 residues.

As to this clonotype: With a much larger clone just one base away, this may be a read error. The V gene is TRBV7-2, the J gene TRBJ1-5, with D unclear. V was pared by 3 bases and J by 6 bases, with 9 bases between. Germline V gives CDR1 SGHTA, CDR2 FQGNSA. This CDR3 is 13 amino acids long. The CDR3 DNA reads TGTGCCAGCAGCTTGGCAGGTTGTCAGCCCCAGCATTTT. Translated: CASSLAGCQPQHF. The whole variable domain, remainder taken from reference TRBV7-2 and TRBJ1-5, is GAGVSQSPSNKVTEKGKDVELRCDPISGHTALYWYRQSLGQGLEFLIYFQGNSAPDKSGLPSDRFSAERTGGSVSTLTIQRTQQEDSAVYLCASSLAGCQPQHFGDGTRLSIL.

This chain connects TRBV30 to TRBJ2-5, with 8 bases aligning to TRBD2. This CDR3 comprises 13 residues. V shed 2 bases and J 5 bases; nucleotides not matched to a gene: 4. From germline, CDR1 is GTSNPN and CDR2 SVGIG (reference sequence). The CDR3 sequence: CAWSNGGAETQYF. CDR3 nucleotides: TGTGCCTGGAGTAACGGGGGGGCCGAGACCCAGTACTTC.

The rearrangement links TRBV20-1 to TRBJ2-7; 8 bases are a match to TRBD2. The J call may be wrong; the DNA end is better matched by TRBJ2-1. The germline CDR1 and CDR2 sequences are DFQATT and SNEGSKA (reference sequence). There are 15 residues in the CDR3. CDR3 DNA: TGCAGTGCTAGTTTAGCGGGAATCTCCTACAATGAGCAGTTCTTC. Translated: CSASLAGISYNEQFF.

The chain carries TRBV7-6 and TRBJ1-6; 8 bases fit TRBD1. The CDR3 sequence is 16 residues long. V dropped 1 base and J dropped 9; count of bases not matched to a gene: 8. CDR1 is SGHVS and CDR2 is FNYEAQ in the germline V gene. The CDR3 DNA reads TGTGCCAGCAGCTTAGAACCTTGGACAGGGATTTCACCCCTCCACTTT. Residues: CASSLEPWTGISPLHF.